These 24 T cell receptor beta chains came from one sample sequenced in a study of CD8 T cells in Susac syndrome. Reverse transcription of roughly 0.45 to 1 ug RNA was performed with random hexamers. TCRdb called the immunoSEQ multiplex PCR reads again in MiXCR, with one record for every CDR3 protein. The profile shows some 150,000 distinct CDR3 sequences, roughly 95% of them singletons. The specimen was CD8+ T cells from PBMCs. The receptors were sampled from a human donor with multiple sclerosis.

The count of this clonotype is one. The J gene is TRBJ2-1, the V gene TRBV5-1; 9 positions match TRBD2. Germline V gene lookup returns CDR1 SGHRS and CDR2 YFSETQ. CDR3 length: 14 residues. The V segment lost 2 bases and the J segment 5 bases; nucleotides outside the gene matches: 2. CDR3 nucleotides: TGCGCCAGCAGCTTTAGCGGGGGTAACAATGAGCAGTTCTTC. Encoded protein: CASSFSGGNNEQFF.

This rearrangement joins TRBV12-3 or TRBV12-4 to TRBJ1-6; D is ambiguous. The V end lost 3 bases, the J end lost 7 bases, and 7 bases lay between the germline ends. CDR3 length equals 13 residues. CDR3 DNA sequence: TGTGCCAGCAGTTTTTCCTGGAATTCACCCCTCCACTTT. Protein: CASSFSWNSPLHF.

In this sample, this clonotype turned up once. The chain has TRBV6-2 or TRBV6-3 and TRBJ2-7, with 7 nucleotides matching TRBD1. Germline values: CDR1 MNHEY, CDR2 SVGEGT. V lost 5 bases to trimming and J lost 3 bases; unmatched junction nucleotides: 10. CDR3 length: 15 amino acids. CDR3 sequence: CASSQTLDRVYEQYV. In DNA, the CDR3 is TGTGCCAGCAGTCAAACGCTCGACAGGGTCTACGAGCAGTACGTC.

This clonotype was found once. CDR3 DNA: TGTGCCAGCAGCCGACAGGGCTCCCGAGATAATTCACCCCTCCACTTT. Translated: CASSRQGSRDNSPLHF. The chain recombines TRBV7-9 with TRBJ1-6; 7 bases line up with TRBD1. After removal of 5 bases from V and 5 bases from J, the junction contained 9 bases not matched to a gene. Germline loops: CDR1 SEHNR, CDR2 FQNEAQ (reference sequence). The CDR3 is 16 residues long.

The genes are TRBV5-1 and TRBJ2-7, with D possibly TRBD1 on 6 matching bases. The CDR3 spans 14 residues. Germline CDR1 and CDR2: SGHRS and YFSETQ. Trimming took 4 bases from V and 5 from J, leaving 16 bases between them. The DNA for the CDR3 is TGCGCCAGCAGCGGCACAGGGCTAGGGGACGAGCAGTACTTC. The encoded protein is CASSGTGLGDEQYF.

J is TRBJ2-7 and V is TRBV7-9; a possible D gene is TRBD2 (5 bases). Germline CDR1 SEHNR, CDR2 FQNEAQ (reference sequence). The ends were cut back, 0 bases at V and 5 bases at J, with 8 bases in the middle. The CDR3 has 13 residues. CDR3 DNA sequence: TGTGCCAGCAGCTTAGCGGACTGGGACGAGCAGTACGTC. Translating it yields CASSLADWDEQYV.

This clonotype was recorded only once. This rearrangement joins TRBV20-1 to TRBJ2-1; 10 bases line up with TRBD2. CDR3 length equals 13 residues. The V gene end was trimmed by 3 bases and the J gene end by 10 bases; junction bases not matched to a gene: 6. The germline CDR1 and CDR2 sequences are DFQATT and SNEGSKA (reference sequence). CDR3 DNA sequence: TGCAGTGCTAGGCCTAGCGGGGGAATCGAGCAGTTCTTC. Translating gives CSARPSGGIEQFF.

J is TRBJ1-5 and V is TRBV27; D perhaps matches TRBD1 (6 bases). Trimming pared 5 bases from V and 0 bases from J, leaving 11 bases between. The CDR3 contains 15 residues. Germline assignment: CDR1 MNHEY and CDR2 SMNVEV (reference sequence). CDR3 protein: CASSLTGSSNQPQHF. The CDR3 DNA sequence: TGTGCCAGCAGTCTCACAGGGAGTAGCAATCAGCCCCAGCATTTT.

The V and J genes are TRBV20-1 and TRBJ1-6; perhaps TRBD1 as D (5 bases). CDR1 and CDR2 from the germline V gene are DFQATT and SNEGSKA (reference sequence). The CDR3 loop spans 14 amino acids. With 1 base removed from V and 11 bases from J, the gap between germline ends came to 15 bases. The CDR3 loop is CSARAAGNRAPLHF. The CDR3 nucleotides read TGCAGTGCTAGAGCGGCAGGGAATAGGGCACCCCTCCACTTT.

This clonotype has more than one count but fewer than ten. The V gene is TRBV9, the J gene TRBJ2-3; no firm D call. Germline V CDR1 and CDR2: SGDLS, YYNGEE. Deletions cut 2 bases from V and 1 base from J, with 5 bases between. The CDR3 runs to 13 residues. CDR3 amino acids: CASSVTGTDTQYF. For the CDR3, the DNA is TGTGCCAGCAGCGTCACGGGCACAGATACGCAGTATTTT.

The chain links TRBV12-3 or TRBV12-4 to TRBJ2-3; TRBD2 matches at 8 bases. Unmatched junction bases numbered 7, after V lost 5 bases and J lost 3 bases. The CDR3 has 15 amino acids. For the CDR3, the DNA is TGTGCCAGCAGTGGAGGTCCTAGCGGGACAGATACGCAGTATTTT. Translating gives CASSGGPSGTDTQYF.

The J gene is TRBJ2-3, the V gene TRBV6-2 or TRBV6-3; unclear D gene. The V end was cut by 3 bases, the J end by 4 bases, with 2 bases between. The CDR3 spans 11 residues. The V gene's germline CDR1 is MNHEY and CDR2 SVGEGT. CDR3 region: CASSYPDTQYF. The CDR3, as DNA: TGTGCCAGCAGTTATCCAGATACGCAGTATTTT.

Written as DNA, the CDR3 is TGTGCCAGCAGCTTACTGGGCGGGGAGAATTCCTACGAGCAGTACGTC. This encodes CASSLLGGENSYEQYV. The gene calls are TRBV11-2 and TRBJ2-7, with D possibly matching TRBD2 (6 bases). The CDR3 is 16 residues long. Per germline, CDR1 SGHAT and CDR2 FQNNGV. With 2 bases removed from V and 1 base from J, the gap between germline ends came to 15 bases.

The V gene is TRBV13, the J gene TRBJ2-2; TRBD1 matches 10 bases. The CDR3 contains 15 residues. Germline V CDR1 and CDR2: PRHDT, FYEKMQ (reference sequence). The V gene end was trimmed by 5 bases and the J gene end by 6 bases; junction bases not matched to a gene: 6. The CDR3 reads CASSTGTGESGELFF. The CDR3 DNA reads TGTGCCAGCAGCACCGGGACAGGGGAGTCCGGGGAGCTGTTTTTT.

This clonotype was detected only once. The rearrangement joins TRBV12-3 or TRBV12-4 to TRBJ2-5; possible D gene TRBD1, 5 bases. Deletions cut 3 bases from V and 5 bases from J, with 13 bases between. The CDR3 covers 14 residues. CDR3 sequence: CASSLLGARETQYF. The DNA of the CDR3 is TGTGCCAGCAGTTTGCTAGGGGCTCGGGAGACCCAGTACTTC.

The chain combines TRBV30 with TRBJ2-5; 8 nucleotides align to TRBD1. Germline CDR1 is GTSNPN and CDR2 is SVGIG (reference sequence). V shed 1 base and J 5 bases; nucleotides not matched to a gene: 3. This CDR3 is built from 13 residues. In DNA, the CDR3 is TGTGCCTGGAGTGGCGACAGGGGCGAGACCCAGTACTTC. Its protein product is CAWSGDRGETQYF. The full variable domain, rest sourced from reference TRBV30 and TRBJ2-5, is SQTIHQWPATLVQPVGSPLSLECTVEGTSNPNLYWYRQAAGRGLQLLFYSVGIGQISSEVPQNLSASRPQDRQFILSSKKLLLSDSGFYLCAWSGDRGETQYFGPGTRLLVL.

The genes are TRBV29-1 and TRBJ2-7, with a weak D call TRBD1 (5 bases). V lost 7 bases, J lost 0 bases, and 7 bases lay in between. The germline V gene has CDR1 SQVTM and CDR2 ANQGSEA. The CDR3 runs to 11 residues. The CDR3 sequence is CSGGHSYEQYF. CDR3 nucleotides: TGCAGCGGCGGACACTCCTACGAGCAGTACTTC.

The V gene is TRBV24-1, the J gene TRBJ1-2, with 7 bases identical to TRBD1. J gave up 4 bases and V 2 bases, and 3 bases lay outside the gene matches. Germline CDR1 is KGHDR and CDR2 is SFDVKD. The CDR3 sequence is 14 residues long. The CDR3 loop reads CATSDSDRAYGYTF. In DNA, the CDR3 is TGTGCCACCAGTGATTCCGACAGGGCCTATGGCTACACCTTC.

The chain recombines TRBV5-4 with TRBJ2-7; a possible D gene is TRBD1 (6 bases). Trimming took off 0 bases at V and 7 bases at J, with 11 bases between the two ends. Germline V gene data show CDR1 as SGHNT and CDR2 as YYREEE (reference sequence). The CDR3 contains 13 residues. DNA for the CDR3: TGTGCCAGCAGCTTGGCCGAGGGGGAGGAGCAGTACTTC. Translated, it gives CASSLAEGEEQYF.

This chain connects TRBV12-3 or TRBV12-4 to TRBJ2-3; 13 nucleotides agree with TRBD2. This CDR3 region has 16 residues. After removal of 4 bases from V and 4 bases from J, the junction contained 5 bases not matched to a gene. The CDR3 here is CASSYQTSGGPDTQYF. The CDR3 DNA is TGTGCCAGCAGTTACCAGACTAGCGGGGGGCCAGATACGCAGTATTTT.

This chain joins TRBV29-1 and TRBJ2-5, with 12 bases that match TRBD2. CDR3 length equals 14 residues. CDR1 and CDR2 from the germline V gene are SQVTM and ANQGSEA. V gave up 6 bases and J gave up 2 bases; unmatched junction bases: 4. The CDR3 protein is CSVRLAGEQETQYF. The CDR3, as DNA: TGCAGCGTGCGACTAGCGGGGGAGCAAGAGACCCAGTACTTC. Complete variable domain (other parts from reference TRBV29-1 and TRBJ2-5): SAVISQKPSRDICQRGTSLTIQCQVDSQVTMMFWYRQQPGQSLTLIATANQGSEATYESGFVIDKFPISRPNLTFSTLTVSNMSPEDSSIYLCSVRLAGEQETQYFGPGTRLLVL.

The V gene is TRBV20-1, the J gene TRBJ1-2; 7 bases agree with TRBD1. V trimming: 1 base; J trimming: 4 bases; junction bases outside the gene matches: 0. The CDR3 length is 12 residues. The germline CDR1 and CDR2 sequences are DFQATT and SNEGSKA (reference sequence). The CDR3 reads CSARGDSYGYTF. In DNA form, the CDR3 reads TGCAGTGCTAGAGGGGACAGCTATGGCTACACCTTC.

The rearrangement links TRBV27 to TRBJ2-5; TRBD1 aligns across 9 bases. The CDR3 totals 15 residues. Germline-derived CDR1 and CDR2 are MNHEY and SMNVEV (reference sequence). After removal of 4 bases from V and 4 bases from J, the junction contained 7 bases not matched to a gene. This chain's CDR3 is CASSWTGARRETQYF. The CDR3 DNA reads as TGTGCCAGCAGTTGGACAGGGGCCAGGAGAGAGACCCAGTACTTC.

The rearrangement uses TRBV6-1 and TRBJ1-6; the D is unclear. The CDR3 extends over 11 amino acids. Germline V gene lookup returns CDR1 MNHNS and CDR2 SASEGT. Trimming took 8 bases from V and 5 from J, leaving 4 bases between them. This CDR3 is CASLNNSPLHF. In DNA, the CDR3 is TGTGCCAGCCTTAATAATTCACCCCTCCACTTT.